The 25 T cell receptor beta chains presented below share a single source sample, sequenced in a study of regulatory T cells in long-lasting Graves disease. Through Arm-PCR of CDR3 regions and iRepertoire HTBI primers, TCR beta libraries were built. Using its own MiXCR run on the multiplex PCR reads, TCRdb lists one record per CDR3 protein. Among about 540,000 distinct CDR3 sequences listed, less than 15% were seen once. Time point described: newly diagnosed GD, antithyroid drugs for less than 3 months. From PBMCs, RNA was extracted and then used to make the TCR library. The data also belong to a second study, concerning T cells in Graves' hyperthyroidism and ophthalmopathy.

The sequences come from peripheral blood mononuclear cells (PBMCs), collected at new diagnosis, from a patient treated with antithyroid drugs. The receptor source for this set is a young man with Graves disease.

This clonotype was recorded many times. The rearrangement links TRBV2 to TRBJ1-5; D is unresolved. The V end lost 10 bases, the J end lost 0 bases, and 10 bases lay between the germline ends. The CDR3 is made up of 13 amino acids. Germline V lookup: CDR1 SNHLY, CDR2 FYNNEI. The CDR3, as DNA: TGTGCCACCCAGGAGGATAGCAATCAGCCCCAGCATTTT. Its translation is CATQEDSNQPQHF.

This clonotype was counted only a few times. The chain combines TRBV5-1 with TRBJ2-5; D is ambiguous. Germline CDR1 reads SGHRS; CDR2 reads YFSETQ. Trimming cost V 3 bases and J 9 bases, with 15 bases left between them. The CDR3 covers 13 residues. The CDR3 loop is CASSWRLTFPQYF. The CDR3 nucleotides read TGCGCCAGCAGCTGGCGGTTAACGTTTCCCCAGTACTTC.

This clonotype came up many times. V usage is TRBV12-3 or TRBV12-4 and J usage is TRBJ2-6, with 7 bases that match TRBD2. Trimming cost V 6 bases and J 12 bases; bases outside gene matches: 5. The CDR3 has 12 amino acids. This CDR3 is CASSLGTTVLTF. The DNA for the CDR3 is TGTGCCAGCAGCCTAGGGACTACCGTCCTGACTTTC.

This clonotype was picked up a small number of times. The rearrangement joins TRBV4-1 to TRBJ2-1; 11 nucleotides align to TRBD2. J lost 6 bases, V lost 4 bases, and 11 bases had no gene match. Germline V gene sequence: CDR1 MGHRA, CDR2 YSYEKL. The CDR3 consists of 17 residues. The CDR3 protein is CASSPGLAGLRLNEQFF. The CDR3 DNA follows: TGCGCCAGCAGCCCTGGACTAGCGGGCTTGAGACTCAATGAGCAGTTCTTC.

This clonotype was seen more than once but under ten times. This sequence joins TRBV19 and TRBJ2-1; TRBD2 matches at 8 bases. V lost 2 bases to trimming and J lost 5 bases; unmatched junction nucleotides: 8. Per the germline V gene, CDR1 is LNHDA and CDR2 is SQIVND (reference sequence). CDR3 length equals 16 residues. The CDR3 DNA reads TGTGCCAGTAGTATATTCGGTAGCGGGACTAACAATGAGCAGTTCTTC. Its translation is CASSIFGSGTNNEQFF.

Only a few counts were recorded for this clonotype. V gene TRBV20-1 combines with J gene TRBJ2-3; 7 nucleotides align to TRBD2. This CDR3 has 13 residues. The V segment lost 5 bases and the J segment 2 bases; nucleotides outside the gene matches: 4. The germline V gene has CDR1 DFQATT and CDR2 SNEGSKA (reference sequence). The CDR3, as DNA: TGCAGTGCTTCTAGCGGTACCACAGATACGCAGTATTTT. It translates to CSASSGTTDTQYF.

This clonotype appeared many times. The chain employs TRBV20-1 and TRBJ1-3; 7 bases agree with TRBD1. Germline trimming cut 6 bases from V and 6 bases from J; bases unmatched to any gene: 11. There are 14 residues in the CDR3. Per the germline V gene, CDR1 is DFQATT and CDR2 is SNEGSKA (reference sequence). The CDR3 coding sequence is TGCAGTGCCCTCGCCACAGGGGTGGCAAACACCATATATTTT. It encodes CSALATGVANTIYF.

The V and J genes are TRBV20-1 and TRBJ2-5, with D possibly being TRBD2 (6 bases). The CDR3 extends over 15 amino acids. Germline CDR1 DFQATT, CDR2 SNEGSKA (reference sequence). Trimming cost V 6 bases and J 0 bases, with 17 bases left between them. The CDR3 loop is CSAYSGTGDQETQYF. CDR3 sequence (DNA): TGCAGTGCGTATTCAGGTACGGGGGACCAAGAGACCCAGTACTTC.

The sample holds a few counts of this clonotype. DNA of the CDR3: TGCGCCAGCAGCCGGACAGTATATACCGACGAGCAGTACTTC. Translation gives CASSRTVYTDEQYF. This chain links TRBV5-1 with TRBJ2-7, with a tentative D call TRBD1 (6 bases). Germline-derived CDR1 and CDR2 are SGHRS and YFSETQ. The V end was cut by 4 bases, the J end by 5 bases, with 16 bases between. The CDR3 spans 14 residues.

This clonotype was seen ten or more times. The CDR3 DNA reads TGTGCCAGCAGCTTACTCGGGAGGCAGAACTACAATGAGCAGTTCTTC. This codes for CASSLLGRQNYNEQFF. The chain combines TRBV7-6 with TRBJ2-1, with 7 bases lining up with TRBD2. The germline CDR1 and CDR2 sequences are SGHVS and FNYEAQ. The V and J ends lost 2 bases and 3 bases, in that order; junction bases with no gene match: 7. The CDR3 has 16 amino acids.

This clonotype was picked up many times. The chain carries TRBV6-1 and TRBJ1-5; D gene unclear. The CDR3 is 13 residues long. V shed 4 bases and J shed 3 bases, with 7 bases lying between them. Per the germline V gene, CDR1 is MNHNS and CDR2 is SASEGT. The DNA for the CDR3 is TGTGCCAGCAGTGGCGAGACCAATCAGCCCCAGCATTTT. Protein sequence: CASSGETNQPQHF.

Ten or more counts support this clonotype. V gene TRBV5-1 combines with J gene TRBJ2-5, with D hard to call. V was cut by 0 bases and J by 2 bases, with 14 bases left in between. Germline-derived CDR1 and CDR2 are SGHRS and YFSETQ. The CDR3 runs to 16 residues. Written as DNA, the CDR3 is TGCGCCAGCAGCTTGGGGCTTAAGGGCGGACAAGAGACCCAGTACTTC. As protein: CASSLGLKGGQETQYF.

The chain carries TRBV10-1 and TRBJ2-2; perhaps TRBD2 as D (6 bases). Trimming pared 6 bases from V and 4 bases from J, leaving 12 bases between. This CDR3 region has 14 residues. CDR1 and CDR2 from the germline V gene are WNHNN and SYGVQD (reference sequence). In nucleotides, the CDR3 is TGCGCCAGCAGCCGACTAGGGTTCACCGGGGAGCTGTTTTTT. Amino acid sequence: CASSRLGFTGELFF.

This clonotype occurred a few times. A much bigger clone sits one base away, suggesting this may be a read error. The chain is built from TRBV9 and TRBJ1-1; TRBD1 aligns across 7 bases. There are 13 residues in the CDR3. The junction had 3 bases not matched to a gene; V was cut back by 7 bases and J by 0 bases. Germline-derived CDR1 and CDR2 are SGDLS and YYNGEE. The DNA of the CDR3 is TGTGCCAGCGGGGGACAGATGAACACTGAAGCTTTCTTT. It encodes CASGGQMNTEAFF. The variable domain in full, completed from reference TRBV9 and TRBJ1-1, reads DSGVTQTPKHLITATGQRVTLRCSPRSGDLSVYWYQQSLDQGLQFLIQYYNGEERAKGNILERFSAQQFPDLHSELNLSSLELGDSALYFCASGGQMNTEAFFGQGTRLTVV.

This clonotype was seen repeatedly, ten times or more. The V and J genes are TRBV30 and TRBJ1-2; no firm D call. The CDR3 consists of 13 residues. Germline assignment: CDR1 GTSNPN and CDR2 SVGIG (reference sequence). The V end lost 1 base, the J end lost 0 bases, and 6 bases lay between the germline ends. The CDR3 reads CAWSGRANYGYTF. CDR3 nucleotides: TGTGCCTGGAGTGGCAGAGCTAACTATGGCTACACCTTC.

This rearrangement joins TRBV30 to TRBJ1-3; TRBD1 is a possible D gene (5 bases). CDR1 is GTSNPN and CDR2 is SVGIG in the germline V gene (reference sequence). V was trimmed by 3 bases and J by 0 bases, leaving 15 bases between them. There are 16 residues in the CDR3. CDR3 sequence: CAWSAGHFSSGNTIYF. CDR3 sequence (DNA): TGTGCCTGGAGCGCTGGACACTTTAGCTCTGGAAACACCATATATTTT.

This clonotype was counted many times. The chain recombines TRBV30 with TRBJ1-1; D is unclear. Germline V gene lookup returns CDR1 GTSNPN and CDR2 SVGIG (reference sequence). Trimming cost V 3 bases and J 2 bases, with 16 bases left between them. The CDR3 runs to 15 residues. For the CDR3, the DNA is TGTGCCTGGAGAGTTAGTCTGAGGGAAAACACTGAAGCTTTCTTT. Translating gives CAWRVSLRENTEAFF.

This clonotype occurred many times. The rearrangement uses TRBV12-3 or TRBV12-4 and TRBJ2-5; 7 bases agree with TRBD2. This CDR3 has 16 amino acids. V lost 1 base and J lost 2; bases outside the gene matches: 7. The CDR3 region has the DNA TGTGCCAGCAGTTTAGGGTACCCGGGACTACAAGAGACCCAGTACTTC. Encoded protein: CASSLGYPGLQETQYF.

The table lists this clonotype with many counts. The chain joins TRBV12-3 or TRBV12-4 to TRBJ2-5; D gene ambiguous. CDR3 size: 13 residues. With 7 bases removed from V and 2 bases from J, the gap between germline ends came to 11 bases. The CDR3: CASTPCRQETQYF. The DNA for the CDR3 is TGTGCCAGCACTCCCTGCCGGCAAGAGACCCAGTACTTC.

Worth noting for this clonotype: A much larger clone differs by one base, so this may be a read error. The conserved closing phenylalanine or tryptophan is absent in this CDR3, likely reflecting a read error. The chain uses TRBV10-3 and TRBJ1-2; D ambiguous. This CDR3 has 14 residues. The V and J ends lost 8 bases and 7 bases respectively, with 20 bases between them. Germline assignment: CDR1 ENHRY and CDR2 SYGVKD. Written as DNA, the CDR3 is TGTGCCATCGGCGTTGCAGCCCGGGCCAGTGGCTACACCTCC. This gives the protein CAIGVAARASGYTS.

The sample holds a few counts of this clonotype. This CDR3 is CASSRQGLITYEQYF. The DNA of the CDR3 is TGTGCCAGCAGTCGACAGGGTCTTATAACCTACGAGCAGTACTTC. V usage is TRBV11-1 and J usage is TRBJ2-7; 7 bases map to TRBD1. J gave up 2 bases and V 6 bases, and 10 bases lay outside the gene matches. Looked up from germline, CDR1 is SGHAT and CDR2 is FQDESV (reference sequence). This CDR3 region has 15 residues. The variable domain in full, completed from reference TRBV11-1 and TRBJ2-7, reads EAEVAQSPRYKITEKSQAVAFWCDPISGHATLYWYRQILGQGPELLVQFQDESVVDDSQLPKDRFSAERLKGVDSTLKIQPAELGDSAMYLCASSRQGLITYEQYFGPGTRLTVT.

This clonotype has more than one count but fewer than ten. This sequence joins TRBV19 and TRBJ2-3; D is ambiguous. This CDR3 spans 15 amino acids. V lost 1 base and J 5 bases, leaving 13 bases between the germline ends. Germline V gene data show CDR1 as LNHDA and CDR2 as SQIVND (reference sequence). CDR3 nucleotides: TGTGCCAGTAGTATAGGGACCAATTCATTAGATACGCAGTATTTT. This sequence encodes CASSIGTNSLDTQYF.

The chain is built from TRBV19 and TRBJ1-2, with 7 bases fitting TRBD1. J gave up 8 bases and V 10 bases, and 7 bases lay outside the gene matches. The CDR3 sequence is 11 residues long. Per the germline V gene, CDR1 is LNHDA and CDR2 is SQIVND (reference sequence). The DNA for the CDR3 is TGTGCCACCGAGACAGGGCACGGCTACACCTTC. Encoded protein: CATETGHGYTF.

Ten or more counts support this clonotype. The rearrangement uses TRBV6-1 and TRBJ1-2, with D possibly being TRBD1 (5 bases). Germline CDR1 and CDR2: MNHNS and SASEGT. V lost 3 bases, J lost 2 bases, and 13 bases lay in between. This CDR3 is 15 amino acids long. CDR3 loop: CASSESGDGNYGYTF. The CDR3 DNA reads as TGTGCCAGCAGTGAGAGCGGGGACGGAAACTATGGCTACACCTTC.

The sample holds many counts of this clonotype. The chain carries TRBV20-1 and TRBJ2-3; 11 nucleotides line up with TRBD2. V lost 3 bases and J lost 7; bases outside the gene matches: 18. CDR1 and CDR2 (germline): DFQATT, SNEGSKA (reference sequence). The CDR3 contains 18 residues. For the CDR3, the DNA is TGCAGTGCTAGCGAGCCTAGCGGGAGGCGGGAGCTGATATATACGCAGTATTTT. Its protein is CSASEPSGRRELIYTQYF.